These T cell receptor beta chains were read from a single sample in a study of T cell repertoires in cytomegalovirus infection. TCRdb re-called the reads through MiXCR, storing one row per CDR3 protein. This table holds approximately 170,000 distinct CDR3 sequences, approximately 14% found once. Sample: PBMCs. Receptors originate from a human donor in good health (CMV status not recorded). Some clones in this sample may be carry-over from other donors' samples. Each CDR3 is given with its conserved first and last residue. D genes are given only for firm matches. The listing skips clone size in some rows; elsewhere it reads once, few, many or a size class.

size	V	J	D	CDR3	DNA
.	TRBV7-3	TRBJ2-1	TRBD2	CASSFAGLAGFSEQFF	TGTGCCAGCAGCTTTGCGGGACTAGCGGGATTCAGTGAGCAGTTCTTC
few	TRBV29-1	TRBJ2-7	.	CSAGLNSYEQYF	TGCAGCGCTGGGTTAAATTCCTACGAGCAGTACTTC
many	TRBV7-9	TRBJ2-5	TRBD2	CASSPGTSGRYQETQYF	TGTGCCAGCAGCCCAGGGACTAGCGGGAGATACCAAGAGACCCAGTACTTC
many	TRBV7-2	TRBJ2-2	TRBD1	CASTRDRISPGELFF	TGTGCCAGCACCCGGGACAGGATATCTCCCGGGGAGCTGTTTTTT
many	TRBV5-6	TRBJ2-1	TRBD2	CASSLSSGSDTYNEQFF	TGTGCCAGCAGCTTGAGCAGCGGGAGTGATACCTACAATGAGCAGTTCTTC
many	TRBV5-1	TRBJ2-7	.	CASSLEEAYEQYF	TGCGCCAGCAGCTTGGAAGAGGCCTACGAGCAGTACTTC
.	TRBV20-1	TRBJ1-3	TRBD1	CSARTTGRGNTIYF	TGCAGTGCTAGAACGACAGGGAGGGGAAACACCATATATTTT
many	TRBV12-3/TRBV12-4	TRBJ2-1	.	CASSLDPGRHNEQFF	TGTGCCAGCAGTTTAGACCCCGGGAGACACAATGAGCAGTTCTTC
few	TRBV20-1	TRBJ1-1	TRBD1	CSAARQGNTEAFF	TGCAGTGCTGCCCGACAGGGGAACACTGAAGCTTTCTTT
many	TRBV19	TRBJ2-2	.	CASSTGSVTGELFF	TGTGCCAGTTCAACGGGATCGGTAACCGGGGAGCTGTTTTTT
.	TRBV28	TRBJ2-7	.	CASSLGSGRISAEQYF	TGTGCCAGCAGTTTGGGCTCGGGACGGATTTCGGCTGAGCAGTACTTC
many	TRBV10-3	TRBJ2-1	TRBD2	CAIGSGTTKNEQFF	TGTGCCATCGGGAGCGGGACTACAAAAAATGAGCAGTTCTTC
many	TRBV14	TRBJ2-7	TRBD2	CASSQDPRLAEAYEQYF	TGTGCCAGCAGCCAAGACCCCCGACTAGCGGAGGCCTACGAGCAGTACTTC
many	TRBV7-2	TRBJ1-5	TRBD1	CASSLGDRVSNQPQHF	TGTGCCAGCAGCTTAGGGGACAGGGTAAGCAATCAGCCCCAGCATTTT
many	TRBV7-3	TRBJ2-1	TRBD1	CASGTGGDEQFF	TGTGCCAGCGGAACAGGGGGCGATGAGCAGTTCTTC
.	TRBV24-1	TRBJ2-1	.	CATSDFRLGRNEQFF	TGTGCCACCAGTGATTTCCGACTAGGACGCAATGAGCAGTTCTTC
.	TRBV7-9	TRBJ1-1	.	CASSFREWSDTEAFF	TGTGCCAGCAGCTTCAGGGAATGGTCGGACACTGAAGCTTTCTTT
.	TRBV29-1	TRBJ1-1	TRBD1	CSVEDRAVTEAFF	TGCAGCGTTGAGGACAGGGCGGTCACTGAAGCTTTCTTT
many	TRBV7-2	TRBJ1-1	.	CASSVLPIGEAFF	TGTGCCAGCAGCGTACTTCCCATAGGGGAAGCTTTCTTT
.	TRBV20-1	TRBJ2-6	TRBD1	CSARVQGTGVAGANVLTF	TGCAGTGCTAGAGTTCAAGGGACAGGGGTGGCCGGGGCCAACGTCCTGACTTTC
.	TRBV10-3	TRBJ2-1	.	CAISERQGLDEQFF	TGTGCCATCAGTGAGAGGCAGGGCCTGGATGAGCAGTTCTTC
many	TRBV7-2	TRBJ2-3	.	CASSFGRGRGTDTQYF	TGTGCCAGCAGCTTTGGGCGGGGCAGGGGCACAGATACGCAGTATTTT
many	TRBV6-2/TRBV6-3	TRBJ2-1	.	CASSYSGHHNEQFF	TGTGCCAGCAGTTACTCTGGCCATCACAATGAGCAGTTCTTC
many	TRBV6-5	TRBJ2-2	.	CASSRVRTSNTGELFF	TGTGCCAGCAGCCGGGTTCGGACATCGAACACCGGGGAGCTGTTTTTT
many	TRBV7-2	TRBJ2-5	TRBD2	CASSLESGGQETQYF	TGTGCCAGCAGCTTAGAATCGGGAGGCCAAGAGACCCAGTACTTC